This T cell receptor (beta chain) was profiled in a study of identifying expanded T cells in peripheral blood. Points on this clone: The antigen remains unidentified.

Germline CDR1 SGHVS, CDR2 FQNEAQ. The V end lost 1 base, the J end lost 2 bases, and 14 bases lay between the germline ends. The CDR3 is 16 residues long. Repertoires were generated with immunoSEQ multiplex PCR, while TCRdb's copy carries only in-frame clones and drops some. Of some 99,000 clones detected, 88% appear once; the ten largest clones hold 6.5% to 9%. General observations from the study: Two-week clone count variance significantly increased as total template count grew.

During the collection period, no donor immune events like infections were recorded. The chain has TRBV7-8 and TRBJ1-2, with D maybe TRBD1 (6 bases). Material: blood. The TCR comes from a person aged 18-70 years in good health. The CDR3 protein is CASSLGGQGRNYGYTF. For the CDR3, the DNA is TGTGCCAGCAGCTTAGGGGGGCAGGGAAGAAACTATGGCTACACCTTC.